Shown below are 20 T cell receptor beta chains from a single sample sequenced in a study of shared clonotypes between healthy human individuals. TCRdb keeps only in-frame clones here, not all; method: immunoSEQ multiplex PCR. The sample has about a million clones, 60% to 80% seen once. The source material was memory CD4+ T cells from PBMCs. The sample's subset: CD45RA-negative fraction. The source of these receptors is a man younger than 35 in good health. Some clones in this sample may be carry-over from other donors' samples.

V usage is TRBV20-1 and J usage is TRBJ2-7; tentative D call: TRBD2 (5 bases). Trimming stripped 7 bases from V and 3 bases from J, with 7 bases between. The CDR3 length is 10 residues. From germline, CDR1 is DFQATT and CDR2 SNEGSKA (reference sequence). The CDR3 region is CSVGDYEQYF. The CDR3 nucleotides read TGCAGTGTCGGGGACTACGAGCAGTACTTC.

J is TRBJ1-1 and V is TRBV2; TRBD1 matches 9 bases. This CDR3 is built from 11 residues. The V segment lost 8 bases and the J segment 5 bases; nucleotides outside the gene matches: 0. Germline CDR1 and CDR2: SNHLY and FYNNEI. The CDR3 here is CASGTGTEAFF. CDR3 DNA sequence: TGTGCCAGCGGGACAGGGACTGAAGCTTTCTTT.

The chain has TRBV5-6 and TRBJ2-7; D uncertain. V was clipped by 1 base and J by 3 bases, with 8 bases between them. Germline CDR1 and CDR2: SGHDT and YYEEEE. The CDR3 extends over 13 amino acids. Here the CDR3 reads CASSLSPNYEQYF. CDR3 coding DNA: TGTGCCAGCAGCTTGTCACCCAACTACGAGCAGTACTTC.

V gene TRBV6-1 combines with J gene TRBJ2-7; 7 positions agree with TRBD1. V shed 4 bases and J 3 bases; nucleotides not matched to a gene: 9. This CDR3 region has 15 residues. The germline V gene encodes CDR1 MNHNS and CDR2 SASEGT. Here the CDR3 reads CASSGQGRGVYEQYF. In nucleotides, the CDR3 is TGTGCCAGCAGTGGACAGGGTCGGGGCGTCTACGAGCAGTACTTC.

The V and J genes are TRBV29-1 and TRBJ2-2; 10 nucleotides align to TRBD2. Trimming cost V 4 bases and J 4 bases; bases outside gene matches: 6. This CDR3 is 15 amino acids long. In germline, CDR1 is SQVTM, CDR2 ANQGSEA. The CDR3 protein is CSVASSGRGTGELFF. DNA for the CDR3: TGCAGCGTTGCGAGCAGCGGGAGGGGCACCGGGGAGCTGTTTTTT.

J is TRBJ2-5 and V is TRBV7-9; possible D gene TRBD2, 8 bases. V lost 4 bases, J lost 1 base, and 22 bases lay in between. Germline assignment: CDR1 SEHNR and CDR2 FQNEAQ (reference sequence). There are 18 residues in the CDR3. CDR3 residues: CASSWGIAGQFGQETQYF. In DNA form, the CDR3 reads TGTGCCAGCAGCTGGGGAATAGCGGGACAGTTTGGCCAAGAGACCCAGTACTTC.

The chain has TRBV30 and TRBJ1-4, with D uncertain. Germline assignment: CDR1 GTSNPN and CDR2 SVGIG (reference sequence). V was shortened by 2 bases and J by 5 bases, with 12 bases between the two germline ends. The CDR3 contains 14 residues. DNA of the CDR3: TGTGCCTGGAGTCACAATCTAGCCAATGAAAAACTGTTTTTT. This sequence encodes CAWSHNLANEKLFF.

This clone was seen once. The rearrangement links TRBV6-9 to TRBJ1-2; 8 positions agree with TRBD1. This CDR3 contains 15 residues. Germline-derived CDR1 and CDR2 are MNHGY and SVAAGI. Trimming removed 1 base from V and 1 base from J; junction bases left unmatched: 2. CDR3 loop: CASSYWDRRNYGYTF. In DNA form, the CDR3 reads TGTGCCAGCAGTTATTGGGACAGGCGTAACTATGGCTACACCTTC.

The chain recombines TRBV6-1 with TRBJ1-2; tentative D call: TRBD1 (5 bases). With 7 bases removed from V and 8 bases from J, the gap between germline ends came to 17 bases. The CDR3 contains 13 residues. Germline CDR1 reads MNHNS; CDR2 reads SASEGT. This CDR3 reads CASTREGPWGYTF. The CDR3 DNA is TGTGCCAGCACCAGAGAGGGGCCTTGGGGCTACACCTTC.

This sequence joins TRBV6-5 and TRBJ2-1, with 8 bases identical to TRBD1. Germline trimming cut 6 bases from V and 7 bases from J; bases unmatched to any gene: 11. Germline lookup yields CDR1 MNHEY and CDR2 SVGAGI. The CDR3 is 15 amino acids. CDR3 loop: CASRAWTGRDNEQFF. The CDR3 region has the DNA TGTGCCAGCAGAGCCTGGACAGGGAGAGATAATGAGCAGTTCTTC.

This rearrangement joins TRBV19 to TRBJ2-1; D unresolved. Germline CDR1 and CDR2: LNHDA and SQIVND (reference sequence). The CDR3 covers 15 residues. The V end was cut by 4 bases, the J end by 4 bases, with 14 bases between. CDR3 protein: CASSTGSRTYNEQFF. The CDR3 nucleotides read TGTGCCAGTAGTACCGGCTCCCGAACTTACAATGAGCAGTTCTTC.

The chain joins TRBV5-4 to TRBJ2-3; 8 bases agree with TRBD2. V was pared by 4 bases and J by 3 bases, with 7 bases of the junction left unmatched. CDR1 is SGHNT and CDR2 is YYREEE in the germline V gene (reference sequence). The CDR3 runs to 15 residues. CDR3 in amino acids: CASSVSGRMTDTQYF. CDR3 sequence (DNA): TGTGCCAGCAGCGTGAGCGGGAGAATGACAGATACGCAGTATTTT.

The chain carries TRBV30 and TRBJ2-3; D might be TRBD1 (5 bases). Germline V gene data show CDR1 as GTSNPN and CDR2 as SVGIG (reference sequence). CDR3 length: 14 residues. The V and J ends lost 1 base and 2 bases respectively, with 10 bases between them. For the CDR3, the DNA is TGTGCCTGGAGTGCCCGGACACTCACAGATACGCAGTATTTT. It yields the protein CAWSARTLTDTQYF. The complete variable domain, with remaining parts taken from reference TRBV30 and TRBJ2-3, reads SQTIHQWPATLVQPVGSPLSLECTVEGTSNPNLYWYRQAAGRGLQLLFYSVGIGQISSEVPQNLSASRPQDRQFILSSKKLLLSDSGFYLCAWSARTLTDTQYFGPGTRLTVL.

The rearrangement links TRBV7-9 to TRBJ1-4; TRBD1 matches 7 bases. V was clipped by 5 bases and J by 5 bases; unmatched bases: 8. The length of the CDR3 is 15 residues. In germline, CDR1 is SEHNR, CDR2 FQNEAQ (reference sequence). The CDR3 DNA reads TGTGCCAGCAGCATCTGGGACAGCTCCAATGAAAAACTGTTTTTT. Encoded protein: CASSIWDSSNEKLFF.

The chain uses TRBV30 and TRBJ2-6; D call uncertain. With 3 bases removed from V and 0 bases from J, the gap between germline ends came to 6 bases. Germline V CDR1 and CDR2: GTSNPN, SVGIG (reference sequence). The CDR3 contains 14 residues. CDR3: CAWRKRSGANVLTF. CDR3 DNA: TGTGCCTGGAGGAAACGCTCTGGGGCCAACGTCCTGACTTTC.

V usage is TRBV7-8 and J usage is TRBJ1-2; D uncertain. Germline loops: CDR1 SGHVS, CDR2 FQNEAQ. Between the trimmed V and J ends, which lost 3 bases and 2 bases, there was a span of 13 bases. The CDR3 extends over 15 amino acids. This chain's CDR3 is CASSFGPLENYGYTF. The CDR3 coding sequence is TGTGCCAGCAGCTTCGGCCCACTGGAAAACTATGGCTACACCTTC.

This rearrangement joins TRBV6-1 to TRBJ2-3; no definite D call. V dropped 7 bases and J dropped 1 base, with 9 bases sitting between them. The CDR3 covers 13 residues. The germline CDR1 and CDR2 sequences are MNHNS and SASEGT. The CDR3, as DNA: TGTGCCAGCACCTACGGTGGCACAGATACGCAGTATTTT. This encodes CASTYGGTDTQYF.

This chain uses TRBV19 with TRBJ2-3; 9 bases line up with TRBD1. The V segment lost 5 bases and the J segment 1 base; nucleotides outside the gene matches: 7. CDR1 and CDR2 (germline): LNHDA, SQIVND (reference sequence). This CDR3 comprises 16 residues. The CDR3: CASSVGTGSGTDTQYF. DNA for the CDR3: TGTGCCAGTAGTGTTGGGACAGGGTCGGGCACAGATACGCAGTATTTT.

V is TRBV5-1 and J is TRBJ2-3, with D unclear. The V gene lost 4 bases and the J gene lost 1 base, with 13 bases spanning the gap. Germline V gives CDR1 SGHRS, CDR2 YFSETQ. The CDR3 is made up of 15 amino acids. The CDR3, as DNA: TGCGCCAGCAGCGCCATCCGGTTTGGCACAGATACGCAGTATTTT. Protein sequence: CASSAIRFGTDTQYF.

The J gene is TRBJ2-2, the V gene TRBV5-4; D tentatively reads TRBD1 or TRBD2 (5 bases each). Germline V lookup: CDR1 SGHNT, CDR2 YYREEE (reference sequence). V was pared by 5 bases and J by 5 bases, with 16 bases between. This CDR3 has 15 residues. The DNA of the CDR3 is TGTGCCAGCAGTTTTAGTGGGGGAAGAACCGGGGAGCTGTTTTTT. Translation: CASSFSGGRTGELFF.